The TCR beta chain under discussion was sequenced for a study of cytomegalovirus exposure and HLA in healthy donors. To note about this clone: Its specificity is unknown.

Points from the study as a whole: Clonal expansion, a later analysis showed, was greater in HLA-associated TCR beta chains than in equally common others.

In the PCR, 60 Vbeta and 13 Jbeta primers were used. The data were produced by immunoSEQ multiplex PCR, yet TCRdb's version contains in-frame clones alone and is incomplete. Here the sample spans about 70,000 clones, around 74% being singletons. The CDR3 runs to 14 residues. Germline CDR1 reads LGHNT; CDR2 reads FRNRAP. Trimming removed 3 bases from V and 3 bases from J; junction bases left unmatched: 4. This receptor was taken from a woman aged 60-70 years in good health and CMV-seropositive. The V and J genes are TRBV12-5 and TRBJ1-1, with 7 positions matching TRBD1. The sample comprised PBMCs. CDR3 nucleotides: TGTGCTAGTGGTTTCCTACAGGGGTACACTGAAGCTTTCTTT. Protein product: CASGFLQGYTEAFF.